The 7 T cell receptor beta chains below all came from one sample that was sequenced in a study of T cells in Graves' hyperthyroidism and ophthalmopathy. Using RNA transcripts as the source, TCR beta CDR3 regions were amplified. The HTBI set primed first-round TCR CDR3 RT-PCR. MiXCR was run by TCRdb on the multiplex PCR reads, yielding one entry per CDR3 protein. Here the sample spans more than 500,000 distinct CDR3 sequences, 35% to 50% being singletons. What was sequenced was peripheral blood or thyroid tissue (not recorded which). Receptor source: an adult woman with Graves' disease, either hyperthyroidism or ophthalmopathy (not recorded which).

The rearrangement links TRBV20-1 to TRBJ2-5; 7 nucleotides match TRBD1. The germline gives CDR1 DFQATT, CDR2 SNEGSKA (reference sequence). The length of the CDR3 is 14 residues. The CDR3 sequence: CSTGDGGRQETQYF. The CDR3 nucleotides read TGCAGCACAGGGGATGGAGGACGGCAAGAGACCCAGTACTTC.

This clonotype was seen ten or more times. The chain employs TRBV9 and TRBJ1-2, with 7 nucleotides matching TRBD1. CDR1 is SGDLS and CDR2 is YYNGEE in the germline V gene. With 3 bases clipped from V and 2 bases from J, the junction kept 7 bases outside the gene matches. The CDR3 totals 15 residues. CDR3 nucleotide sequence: TGTGCCAGCAGCGCCTACGAGGGGGCAAACTATGGCTACACCTTC. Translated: CASSAYEGANYGYTF. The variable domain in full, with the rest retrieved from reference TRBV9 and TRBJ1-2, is DSGVTQTPKHLITATGQRVTLRCSPRSGDLSVYWYQQSLDQGLQFLIQYYNGEERAKGNILERFSAQQFPDLHSELNLSSLELGDSALYFCASSAYEGANYGYTFGSGTRLTVV.

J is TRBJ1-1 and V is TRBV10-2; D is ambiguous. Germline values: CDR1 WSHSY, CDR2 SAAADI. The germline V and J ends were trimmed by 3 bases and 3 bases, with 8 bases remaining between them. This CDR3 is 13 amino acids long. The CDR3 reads CASSETRYTEAFF. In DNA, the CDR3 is TGCGCCAGCAGTGAAACCCGATACACTGAAGCTTTCTTT.

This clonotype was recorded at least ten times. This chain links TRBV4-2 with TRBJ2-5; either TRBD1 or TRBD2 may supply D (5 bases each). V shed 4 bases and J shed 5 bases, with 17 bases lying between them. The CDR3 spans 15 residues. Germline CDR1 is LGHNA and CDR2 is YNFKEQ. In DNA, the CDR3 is TGTGCCAGCAGCCGTACAGGATCCGAGGGGGAGACCCAGTACTTC. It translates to CASSRTGSEGETQYF.

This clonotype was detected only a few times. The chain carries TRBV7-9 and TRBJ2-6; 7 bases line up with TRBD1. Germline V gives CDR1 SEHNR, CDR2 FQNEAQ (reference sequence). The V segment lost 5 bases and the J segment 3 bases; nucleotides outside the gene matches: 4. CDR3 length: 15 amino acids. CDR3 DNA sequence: TGTGCCAGCAGCCCGACAGGGATTGGGGCCAACGTCCTGACTTTC. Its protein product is CASSPTGIGANVLTF.

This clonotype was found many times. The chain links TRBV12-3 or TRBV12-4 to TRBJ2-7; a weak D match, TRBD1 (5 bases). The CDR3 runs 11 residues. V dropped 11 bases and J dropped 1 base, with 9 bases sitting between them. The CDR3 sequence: CAAPGSYEQYF. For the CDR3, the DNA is TGTGCCGCACCAGGGTCCTACGAGCAGTACTTC.

In DNA form, the CDR3 reads TGTGCCATCAGCGAGGGGAGGAGCTATGGCTACACCTTC. This sequence encodes CAISEGRSYGYTF. This chain uses TRBV6-1 with TRBJ1-2; possibly TRBD1 for D (5 bases). Germline assignment: CDR1 MNHNS and CDR2 SASEGT. V was trimmed by 10 bases and J by 4 bases, leaving 16 bases between them. This CDR3 spans 13 amino acids.